One and the same sample provided the 19 T cell receptor beta chains below, sequenced in a study of tumor-infiltrating lymphocytes in primary liver carcinoma. TCR beta cDNA was prepared out of roughly 450 ng total RNA by means of a constant-region primer. Investigators got TCR beta libraries out of three nested multiplex PCR rounds, done with slightly modified ARM-PCR. Investigators reported that the first two PCR rounds, at around 11 cycles each, used TRBV1-TRBV30 forward primers with a C-beta reverse primer. MiXCR, applied by TCRdb to the multiplex PCR reads, yields one record per CDR3 protein. In the table there are about 60,000 distinct CDR3 sequences, roughly two thirds of which are singletons. Scientists recovered RNA and DNA together from about 21-30 mg of unsorted bulk tissue. Sequencing was performed on liver tumor tissue from sampling region 4. The subset: tumor region T4, right-lateral pole. The receptors were gathered from a man in his forties with primary liver carcinoma and hepatitis B virus infection.

For this clonotype: Relative to the germline gene, one junction end is altered; a read error may explain this. The CDR3 sequence: CTSSQADGGRIGELYF. CDR3 coding DNA: TGCACCAGCAGCCAAGCTGATGGGGGCCGGATCGGGGAGCTGTATTTT. The chain joins TRBV4-1 to TRBJ2-2, with D possibly TRBD1 on 6 matching bases. The CDR3 runs to 16 residues. Per the germline V gene, CDR1 is MGHRA and CDR2 is YSYEKL.

Points on this clonotype: A read error may account for a junction end that differs from germline. The V call is TRBV4-3, the J call TRBJ2-2; 7 bases are a match to TRBD1. Germline V gene sequence: CDR1 LGHNA, CDR2 YSLEER. The CDR3 has 15 amino acids. CDR3 sequence (DNA): TGTGCCAGCAGCCAAGGACAGGTGGAAACCGGGGAGCTGTTATTT. As protein: CASSQGQVETGELLF.

As concerns this clonotype: The junction departs from the called germline gene at one end, perhaps through a read error. The V call is TRBV4-2, the J call TRBJ2-2, with D tentatively TRBD1 or TRBD2 (5 bases each). Germline CDR1 is LGHNA and CDR2 is YNFKEQ. The CDR3 runs to 16 residues. The CDR3 nucleotides read TGTGCCAGCAGCCAACGTCCGAAGGGGACCCACGGGGAGCTGTTTTTC. This translates into CASSQRPKGTHGELFF.

Concerning this clonotype: A much larger clone lies one base from this, so it may be a read error. The V and J genes are TRBV11-2 and TRBJ2-1; 8 bases are shared with TRBD2. From germline, CDR1 is SGHAT and CDR2 FQNNGV. The CDR3 extends over 14 amino acids. The CDR3 loop reads CASSPGGPYNEHFF. The CDR3, as DNA: TGTGCCAGCAGCCCGGGAGGGCCGTACAATGAGCACTTCTTC.

As to this clonotype: One base away lies a much larger clone, so this may be a sequencing read error. The V gene is TRBV12-3 or TRBV12-4, the J gene TRBJ2-5; D is possibly TRBD2 (5 bases). This CDR3 has 13 amino acids. DNA for the CDR3: TGTGCCAGCAGTTTAATAGTGGGAGAGACCCGGTACTTC. Translation: CASSLIVGETRYF.

This clonotype was counted once. This clone may be a read error of a much larger clone one base away. The V and J genes are TRBV25-1 and TRBJ1-1; 7 nucleotides align to TRBD1. Per the germline V gene, CDR1 is MGHDK and CDR2 is SYGVNS. The CDR3 contains 18 residues. The CDR3 coding sequence is TGTGCCAGCTGTCCCAGGATGGGACAGCCAGGAAAGAACACTGAAGTTTTCTTT. It yields the protein CASCPRMGQPGKNTEVFF. The full variable domain, its missing parts supplied by reference TRBV25-1 and TRBJ1-1, is EADIYQTPRYLVIGTGKKITLECSQTMGHDKMYWYQQDPGMELHLIHYSYGVNSTEKGDLSSESTVSRIRTEHFPLTLESARPSHTSQYLCASCPRMGQPGKNTEVFFGQGTRLTVV.

For this clonotype: A junction boundary mismatches the germline segment, possibly from a read error. The V and J genes are TRBV6-4 and TRBJ2-7, with a weak D call TRBD2 (5 bases). Per the germline V gene, CDR1 is MRHNA and CDR2 is SNTAGT. The CDR3 spans 13 residues. CDR3 nucleotides: TGTGCCATCAGTAAGGAGGTAGGTTACGAGCAGTACTTC. As protein: CAISKEVGYEQYF.

This clonotype was seen only a few times. A read error may be the cause here, since a much bigger clone is one base away. The genes are TRBV28 and TRBJ2-1, with 7 bases fitting TRBD2. The CDR3 has 16 residues. The trim removed 11 bases at V and 7 bases at J, leaving 20 bases unmatched. Per the germline V gene, CDR1 is MDHEN and CDR2 is SYDVKM. The CDR3 sequence is CAVTRTGLVGNNEQFF. Here the CDR3 DNA reads TGTGCCGTAACAAGGACCGGACTAGTGGGTAATAATGAGCAGTTCTTC.

This clonotype was seen more than once but under ten times. Its ends do not fully match the called genes, so a read error is possible. The V and J genes are TRBV4-2 and TRBJ2-1, with D possibly being TRBD2 (6 bases). The CDR3 spans 15 residues. CDR1 LGHNA and CDR2 YNFKEQ come from the germline V gene. The CDR3 DNA is TGTGCCTGCAGCCAAGATTGGACTACCGGCGGTGAGCAGTTCTTC. Translating it yields CACSQDWTTGGEQFF.

Comment on this clonotype: At one boundary the junction diverges from the germline segment, which might be a read error. This chain connects TRBV6-1 to TRBJ2-1; TRBD2 agrees at 9 bases. CDR3 length: 13 amino acids. Germline V gene lookup returns CDR1 MNHNS and CDR2 SASEGT. CDR3: CANIGTSLDEQLF. Here the CDR3 DNA reads TGTGCCAACATAGGGACTAGCTTGGACGAGCAGCTCTTC.

This clonotype was found many times. The rearrangement links TRBV5-4 to TRBJ2-5, with D perhaps being TRBD1 or TRBD2 (5 bases each). The CDR3 loop spans 15 amino acids. Trimming pared 1 base from V and 1 base from J, leaving 11 bases between. From germline, CDR1 is SGHNT and CDR2 YYREEE (reference sequence). CDR3 residues: CASSLNGDGQETQYF. The CDR3 nucleotides are TGTGCCAGCAGCTTGAACGGGGACGGCCAAGAGACCCAGTACTTC.

The chain joins TRBV4-1 to TRBJ2-7; D not resolved. From germline, CDR1 is MGHRA and CDR2 YSYEKL. The CDR3 loop spans 16 amino acids. V dropped 0 bases and J dropped 2 bases, with 14 bases sitting between them. Here the CDR3 DNA reads TGCGCCAGCAGCCAAGATATTGGCAAGGGCCCCTACGAGCAGTACTTC. Translating it yields CASSQDIGKGPYEQYF.

Concerning this clonotype: With a much larger clone just one base away, this may be a read error. The CDR3 end shows no conserved phenylalanine or tryptophan, and so a read error is likely. This chain joins TRBV28 and TRBJ2-7; TRBD2 agrees at 7 bases. This CDR3 comprises 16 residues. Germline trimming cut 3 bases from V and 4 bases from J; bases unmatched to any gene: 12. The germline V gene encodes CDR1 MDHEN and CDR2 SYDVKM. CDR3 amino acids: CASSFGESGKYYEQYI. The CDR3 DNA reads as TGTGCCAGCAGTTTCGGGGAGAGCGGGAAATATTACGAGCAGTACATC.

This clonotype has a handful of counts. This chain's CDR3 is CSVEDHPKETQYF. The CDR3 DNA follows: TGCAGCGTTGAAGATCACCCGAAAGAGACCCAGTACTTC. The chain uses TRBV29-1 and TRBJ2-5; the D is unclear. V was trimmed by 0 bases and J by 3 bases, leaving 8 bases between them. The CDR3 is made up of 13 amino acids. From germline, CDR1 is SQVTM and CDR2 ANQGSEA.

As regards this clonotype: The conserved final phenylalanine or tryptophan is absent from the CDR3, which likely points to a read error. Because the CDR3's place on the DNA is in doubt, the DNA is left out and the CDR3 is given as listed by TCRdb. This rearrangement joins TRBV11-2 to TRBJ2-3; the D call TRBD2 from the table was never checked on the DNA. The CDR3 numbers 15 amino acids, ends counted. Germline values: CDR1 SGHAT, CDR2 FQNNGV. CDR3 protein: CASSLVAGGPYTQYL.

Notes on this clonotype: A junction boundary mismatches the germline segment, possibly from a read error. The chain uses TRBV5-6 and TRBJ1-2; unclear D gene. The CDR3 is 14 residues long. The germline V gene has CDR1 SGHDT and CDR2 YYEEEE. CDR3 loop: CVSNTGRLNYGYTF. The CDR3 DNA sequence: TGTGTCAGCAACACTGGACGGTTGAACTATGGCTACACCTTC. Supplemented by reference TRBV5-6 and TRBJ1-2, the full variable domain reads DAGVTQSPTHLIKTRGQQVTLRCSPKSGHDTVSWYQQALGQGPQFIFQYYEEEERQRGNFPDRFSGHQFPNYSSELNVNALLLGDSALYLCVSNTGRLNYGYTFGSGTRLTVV.

With respect to this clonotype: One junction end does not reproduce the germline sequence, and a read error may be involved. J is TRBJ2-5 and V is TRBV5-6; tentative D call: TRBD2 (5 bases). The germline CDR1 and CDR2 sequences are SGHDT and YYEEEE. The length of the CDR3 is 14 residues. The CDR3 DNA sequence: TGTGCCGGCAGCTTGGAGGCTAGTCAAGAGACCCAGTACTTC. Translated, it gives CAGSLEASQETQYF. Full variable domain (remainder filled in from reference TRBV5-6 and TRBJ2-5): DAGVTQSPTHLIKTRGQQVTLRCSPKSGHDTVSWYQQALGQGPQFIFQYYEEEERQRGNFPDRFSGHQFPNYSSELNVNALLLGDSALYLCAGSLEASQETQYFGPGTRLLVL.

The chain couples TRBV29-1 to TRBJ1-4; D not certain. V dropped 6 bases and J dropped 7 bases, with 15 bases sitting between them. Germline assignment: CDR1 SQVTM and CDR2 ANQGSEA. The CDR3 covers 13 residues. The CDR3 DNA follows: TGCAGCGTGAAGGGAGGGTCTGGTGAAAAACTGTTTTTT. It codes for CSVKGGSGEKLFF. Using reference TRBV29-1 and TRBJ1-4 for the parts outside the CDR3, the full variable domain is SAVISQKPSRDICQRGTSLTIQCQVDSQVTMMFWYRQQPGQSLTLIATANQGSEATYESGFVIDKFPISRPNLTFSTLTVSNMSPEDSSIYLCSVKGGSGEKLFFGSGTQLSVL.

Of note for this clonotype: The conserved phenylalanine or tryptophan is not found at the CDR3 terminus, so this likely reflects a read error. J is TRBJ2-1 and V is TRBV11-1; D is undetermined. CDR1 and CDR2 from the germline V gene are SGHAT and FQDESV (reference sequence). This CDR3 spans 12 amino acids. The CDR3 loop is CASSLNANEQFI. CDR3 nucleotides: TGTGCCAGTAGCTTAAATGCCAATGAGCAGTTCATC.